The 22 T cell receptor beta chains below all came from one sample that was sequenced in a study of T cell repertoires in cytomegalovirus infection. Their antigens remain unidentified. TCRdb fed the reads into MiXCR, producing one record per CDR3 protein. The data contain about 920,000 distinct CDR3 sequences, under 40% of them singletons. Sequenced here: cultured CD8+ T cells from PBMCs, sampled from culture after CMV antigen stimulation. The source of these receptors is a human donor in good health (CMV status not recorded). Some clones in this sample may be carry-over from other donors' samples.

This clonotype was seen a handful of times. CDR3 residues: CASSLAGSREKLFF. The CDR3 region has the DNA TGTGCCAGCAGCCTGGCTGGCTCACGCGAAAAACTGTTTTTT. This chain connects TRBV11-2 to TRBJ1-4, with unresolved D. The CDR3 is 14 residues long. The V and J ends lost 5 bases and 8 bases respectively, with 15 bases between them. Germline lookup yields CDR1 SGHAT and CDR2 FQNNGV.

The gene calls are TRBV24-1 and TRBJ2-2; D may correspond to TRBD1 or TRBD2 (5 bases each). CDR1 is KGHDR and CDR2 is SFDVKD in the germline V gene. Trimming shortened V by 2 bases and J by 8 bases, and 17 bases separated the two germline ends. The CDR3 has 16 residues. In DNA, the CDR3 is TGTGCCACCAGTGATTCCGCCGGGACCAAGGTGGGGGAGCTGTTTTTT. Translating gives CATSDSAGTKVGELFF.

Here the CDR3 reads CVSSLVPGRYEQYV. The CDR3 nucleotides read TGTGTCAGCAGTTTGGTACCAGGGCGTTACGAGCAGTACGTC. This chain links TRBV27 with TRBJ2-7; the D gene is possibly TRBD1 (5 bases). The CDR3 totals 14 residues. Germline V gene data show CDR1 as MNHEY and CDR2 as SMNVEV (reference sequence).

This clonotype was counted between two and nine times. V and J are TRBV6-6 and TRBJ2-3; 12 bases agree with TRBD1. This CDR3 comprises 16 residues. V gave up 9 bases and J gave up 1 base; unmatched junction bases: 8. In germline, CDR1 is MNHNY, CDR2 SVGAGI (reference sequence). The CDR3 here is CASRGRDRGRTDTQYF. CDR3 nucleotide sequence: TGTGCCAGTCGTGGCCGGGACAGGGGGCGCACAGATACGCAGTATTTT.

This clonotype was found a few times. The chain recombines TRBV6-1 with TRBJ2-1, with TRBD2 identical over 10 bases. V dropped 8 bases and J dropped 2; count of bases not matched to a gene: 9. The germline CDR1 and CDR2 sequences are MNHNS and SASEGT. The CDR3 length is 16 residues. The chain's CDR3 is CASPSGGTLAYNEQFF. The CDR3 DNA sequence: TGTGCCAGCCCTAGCGGGGGTACGCTTGCCTACAATGAGCAGTTCTTC.

This clonotype has more than one count but fewer than ten. The chain couples TRBV12-3 or TRBV12-4 to TRBJ2-2; 7 bases line up with TRBD2. V trimming: 6 bases; J trimming: 5 bases; junction bases outside the gene matches: 9. The CDR3 sequence is 15 residues long. DNA of the CDR3: TGTGCCAGCAGCCCCGGCCGAGCGGGGACCGGGGAGCTGTTTTTT. Amino acid sequence: CASSPGRAGTGELFF.

This clonotype was detected ten times or more. The CDR3 region is CASSLAGGGTTDTQYF. CDR3 coding DNA: TGTGCCAGCAGCTTGGCCGGCGGGGGGACTACAGATACGCAGTATTTT. The V gene is TRBV5-5, the J gene TRBJ2-3; 8 bases align to TRBD2. The CDR3 extends over 16 amino acids. V lost 0 bases to trimming and J lost 3 bases; unmatched junction nucleotides: 6. The germline CDR1 and CDR2 sequences are SGHKS and YYEKEE (reference sequence).

The chain has TRBV12-3 or TRBV12-4 and TRBJ2-2; 14 bases fit TRBD2. With V trimmed by 4 bases and J by 4 bases, 8 bases remained unmatched. The CDR3 is 18 residues long. The CDR3 region has the DNA TGTGCCAGCAGTTCCCGGACTAGCGGGGGGCGTGCCACCGGGGAGCTGTTTTTT. This gives the protein CASSSRTSGGRATGELFF.

This clonotype was observed many times. V usage is TRBV7-8 and J usage is TRBJ1-5; possibly TRBD1 for D (6 bases). The CDR3 loop spans 16 amino acids. Trimming removed 1 base from V and 1 base from J, with 11 bases in between. Germline V gives CDR1 SGHVS, CDR2 FQNEAQ. The CDR3 loop is CASSLGGGQSNQPQHF. The CDR3 DNA sequence: TGTGCCAGCAGCTTAGGGGGCGGACAGAGCAATCAGCCCCAGCATTTT.

V and J are TRBV29-1 and TRBJ2-7, with D perhaps TRBD1 (5 bases). Trimming removed 0 bases at V and 2 bases at J, with 14 bases between. The CDR3 is made up of 15 amino acids. Germline V gives CDR1 SQVTM, CDR2 ANQGSEA. Written as DNA, the CDR3 is TGCAGCGTTGAAGATCCAAGAACAGGAGCCTACGAGCAGTACTTC. Residues: CSVEDPRTGAYEQYF.

The chain uses TRBV20-1 and TRBJ2-1; 9 positions agree with TRBD2. V gave up 0 bases and J gave up 1 base; unmatched junction bases: 7. The CDR3 totals 17 residues. Germline V gene sequence: CDR1 DFQATT, CDR2 SNEGSKA (reference sequence). The DNA for the CDR3 is TGCAGTGCTAGAGATCCGGCGGGGGGGCGGTCCTACAATGAGCAGTTCTTC. Translation: CSARDPAGGRSYNEQFF.

This clonotype was detected a few times. The J gene is TRBJ1-4, the V gene TRBV27; D is unresolved. Deletions cut 5 bases from V and 0 bases from J, with 16 bases between. This CDR3 is built from 17 residues. CDR1 and CDR2 from the germline V gene are MNHEY and SMNVEV (reference sequence). The CDR3 sequence is CASSPRTELATNEKLFF. DNA for the CDR3: TGTGCCAGCAGTCCACGGACGGAACTTGCAACTAATGAAAAACTGTTTTTT.

This clonotype was counted at least ten times. J is TRBJ2-7 and V is TRBV7-6, with 9 nucleotides matching TRBD1. V lost 5 bases and J lost 1; bases outside the gene matches: 6. This CDR3 is built from 15 residues. From germline, CDR1 is SGHVS and CDR2 FNYEAQ. The CDR3 spells CASSPAGTGSYEQYF. Written as DNA, the CDR3 is TGTGCCAGCAGCCCGGCCGGGACAGGGTCCTACGAGCAGTACTTC.

The chain couples TRBV4-1 to TRBJ2-3; 9 positions match TRBD2. J lost 0 bases, V lost 0 bases, and 10 bases had no gene match. Germline CDR1 reads MGHRA; CDR2 reads YSYEKL. This CDR3 region has 19 residues. The CDR3 sequence: CASSQDGGGGGPSTDTQYF. In DNA, the CDR3 is TGCGCCAGCAGCCAAGATGGTGGCGGGGGGGGCCCGAGCACAGATACGCAGTATTTT.

This clonotype was counted ten times or more. This sequence joins TRBV27 and TRBJ1-2; D is undetermined. CDR1 and CDR2 from the germline V gene are MNHEY and SMNVEV (reference sequence). The V gene lost 5 bases and the J gene lost 4 bases, with 5 bases spanning the gap. The CDR3 is made up of 11 amino acids. The CDR3 loop reads CASSEGYGYTF. The CDR3 region has the DNA TGTGCCAGCAGTGAAGGCTATGGCTACACCTTC.

This clonotype was found a few times. The rearrangement links TRBV5-6 to TRBJ2-7; weak D call: TRBD2 (5 bases). This CDR3 region has 13 residues. V was trimmed by 4 bases and J by 5 bases, leaving 13 bases between them. In germline, CDR1 is SGHDT, CDR2 YYEEEE. CDR3: CASSRGWDNEQYF. The CDR3 region has the DNA TGTGCCAGCAGCCGGGGATGGGATAACGAGCAGTACTTC.

In its sample, this clonotype was seen a few times. This rearrangement joins TRBV12-5 to TRBJ2-2; TRBD1 or TRBD2 may be the D gene (5 bases each). Germline-derived CDR1 and CDR2 are LGHNT and FRNRAP. Deletions cut 5 bases from V and 5 bases from J, with 12 bases between. The CDR3 contains 14 residues. The CDR3 region has the DNA TGTGCTAGTGGTCCCGGGACGGCGACCGGGGAGCTGTTTTTT. Its protein is CASGPGTATGELFF.

This sequence joins TRBV5-1 and TRBJ2-5; TRBD1 agrees at 10 bases. The V and J ends lost 4 bases and 2 bases, in that order; junction bases with no gene match: 11. CDR1 SGHRS and CDR2 YFSETQ come from the germline V gene. This CDR3 spans 17 amino acids. The CDR3 sequence: CASSPGQGVFGQETQYF. The CDR3 region has the DNA TGCGCCAGCAGCCCAGGACAGGGGGTGTTTGGTCAAGAGACCCAGTACTTC.

For the CDR3, the DNA is TGTGCCAGCAGTTACGAGCGGGGGGGAAAAGAGACCCAGTACTTC. This translates into CASSYERGGKETQYF. V gene TRBV6-2 or TRBV6-3 combines with J gene TRBJ2-5, with 10 bases matching TRBD2. The CDR3 contains 15 residues. Per the germline V gene, CDR1 is MNHEY and CDR2 is SVGEGT. Germline trimming cut 2 bases from V and 3 bases from J; bases unmatched to any gene: 3.

This clonotype was seen a handful of times. The chain carries TRBV5-1 and TRBJ2-7; D might be TRBD2 (5 bases). V lost 0 bases and J lost 7, with 14 bases in between. Germline lookup yields CDR1 SGHRS and CDR2 YFSETQ. The CDR3 runs to 14 residues. CDR3 residues: CASSLGPDSGEQYV. CDR3 nucleotide sequence: TGCGCCAGCAGCTTGGGACCGGACTCCGGGGAGCAGTACGTC.

The table lists this clonotype with many counts. J is TRBJ2-6 and V is TRBV12-3 or TRBV12-4; 7 bases fit TRBD2. Trimming took 1 base from V and 2 from J; bases not matched to a gene: 8. The CDR3 has 18 residues. The CDR3 bases are TGTGCCAGCAGTTTAGTGGGACTAACCACCCCTGGGGCCAACGTCCTGACTTTC. Protein: CASSLVGLTTPGANVLTF.

In its sample, this clonotype was seen a few times. The rearrangement links TRBV19 to TRBJ1-2; D ambiguous. The CDR3 runs 16 residues. The germline gives CDR1 LNHDA, CDR2 SQIVND (reference sequence). Trimming shortened V by 4 bases and J by 4 bases, and 19 bases separated the two germline ends. Here the CDR3 reads CASSREARRISYGYTF. The CDR3 region has the DNA TGTGCCAGTAGTAGGGAGGCCAGGAGGATTTCCTATGGCTACACCTTC. Using reference TRBV19 and TRBJ1-2 for the parts outside the CDR3, the full variable domain is DGGITQSPKYLFRKEGQNVTLSCEQNLNHDAMYWYRQDPGQGLRLIYYSQIVNDFQKGDIAEGYSVSREKKESFPLTVTSAQKNPTAFYLCASSREARRISYGYTFGSGTRLTVV.